Each of the 23 T cell receptor beta chains below was sequenced from the same sample in a study of T cells in narcolepsy. This table comes from immunoSEQ multiplex PCR, and its TCRdb copy is limited to in-frame clones, with some not included. The sample contains 35,000 to 40,000 clones, around 85% of which appear only once. Sequenced sample: CD45RA- memory CD4+ T cells from PBMCs. These receptors all come from a human donor with narcolepsy.

The chain links TRBV9 to TRBJ2-1; the D gene is possibly TRBD1 (6 bases). The V and J ends lost 3 bases and 0 bases respectively, with 10 bases between them. The CDR3 runs to 15 residues. The germline V gene encodes CDR1 SGDLS and CDR2 YYNGEE. CDR3 DNA sequence: TGTGCCAGCAGCGGGACAGCCAGCTCCTACAATGAGCAGTTCTTC. Encoded protein: CASSGTASSYNEQFF.

The rearrangement uses TRBV29-1 and TRBJ2-2; D is perhaps TRBD1 or TRBD2 (6 bases each). This CDR3 has 13 amino acids. With 6 bases removed from V and 6 bases from J, the gap between germline ends came to 14 bases. Germline-derived CDR1 and CDR2 are SQVTM and ANQGSEA. The CDR3 region has the DNA TGCAGCGTCGGGGGCCTCCTCGCCGGGGAGCTGTTTTTT. Its translation: CSVGGLLAGELFF.

The gene calls are TRBV15 and TRBJ2-7; D is perhaps TRBD2 (6 bases). CDR3 length: 17 residues. Germline CDR1 is LNHNV and CDR2 is YYDKDF (reference sequence). Trimming shortened V by 0 bases and J by 4 bases, and 19 bases separated the two germline ends. CDR3 residues: CATSREADAGIRYEQYF. In DNA, the CDR3 is TGTGCCACCAGCAGAGAAGCCGACGCGGGGATTAGGTACGAGCAGTACTTC.

The V and J genes are TRBV7-9 and TRBJ2-5; the match to TRBD2 covers 7 bases. The CDR3 runs to 14 residues. The germline gives CDR1 SEHNR, CDR2 FQNEAQ (reference sequence). V was clipped by 4 bases and J by 2 bases; unmatched bases: 4. CDR3 nucleotides: TGTGCCAGCAGCTCAGCGGGGTTTCAAGAGACCCAGTACTTC. Its protein product is CASSSAGFQETQYF.

The chain uses TRBV7-8 and TRBJ2-7, with 10 bases aligning to TRBD2. The CDR3 is made up of 17 amino acids. Germline assignment: CDR1 SGHVS and CDR2 FQNEAQ. The ends lost 1 base at V and 0 bases at J; junction bases unmatched: 6. In DNA form, the CDR3 reads TGTGCCAGCAGCTTAGGGTCCAGCGGGGGGGGCTCCTACGAGCAGTACTTC. This encodes CASSLGSSGGGSYEQYF. The entire variable domain, with the rest obtained from reference TRBV7-8 and TRBJ2-7, is as follows: GAGVSQSPRYKVAKRGQDVALRCDPISGHVSLFWYQQALGQGPEFLTYFQNEAQLDKSGLPSDRFFAERPEGSVSTLKIQRTQQEDSAVYLCASSLGSSGGGSYEQYFGPGTRLTVT.

This chain joins TRBV5-1 and TRBJ2-7; 7 positions match TRBD1. CDR3 length: 16 amino acids. Germline values: CDR1 SGHRS, CDR2 YFSETQ. V lost 0 bases, J lost 2 bases, and 8 bases stayed unmatched. CDR3 in amino acids: CASSLADLTGTYEQYF. For the CDR3, the DNA is TGCGCCAGCAGCTTGGCCGATTTGACAGGGACCTACGAGCAGTACTTC.

This sequence joins TRBV19 and TRBJ2-3; 14 nucleotides match TRBD2. The CDR3 spans 17 residues. Germline values: CDR1 LNHDA, CDR2 SQIVND (reference sequence). J was trimmed by 2 bases and V by 4 bases; bases with no gene match: 5. CDR3 protein: CASSTWTSGGSTDTQYF. In nucleotides, the CDR3 is TGTGCCAGTAGTACTTGGACTAGCGGGGGGTCCACAGATACGCAGTATTTT. The whole variable domain, filled in from reference TRBV19 and TRBJ2-3, reads DGGITQSPKYLFRKEGQNVTLSCEQNLNHDAMYWYRQDPGQGLRLIYYSQIVNDFQKGDIAEGYSVSREKKESFPLTVTSAQKNPTAFYLCASSTWTSGGSTDTQYFGPGTRLTVL.

This chain uses TRBV20-1 with TRBJ2-5; 8 nucleotides line up with TRBD2. The germline V gene encodes CDR1 DFQATT and CDR2 SNEGSKA (reference sequence). V dropped 7 bases and J dropped 5; count of bases not matched to a gene: 3. The CDR3 sequence is 11 residues long. CDR3 in amino acids: CSGGGRETQYF. In nucleotides, the CDR3 is TGCAGTGGCGGGGGGAGGGAGACCCAGTACTTC.

This chain links TRBV10-3 with TRBJ1-1, with D hard to call. This CDR3 is built from 13 residues. Trimming removed 10 bases at V and 0 bases at J, with 12 bases between. Germline V gives CDR1 ENHRY, CDR2 SYGVKD. The CDR3 loop reads CATPELLNTEAFF. The CDR3 DNA follows: TGTGCCACCCCAGAGTTGTTGAACACTGAAGCTTTCTTT.

The chain is built from TRBV18 and TRBJ1-5; D may be TRBD1 (5 bases). CDR3 length: 15 residues. Trimming took off 5 bases at V and 5 bases at J, with 16 bases between the two ends. Germline lookup yields CDR1 KGHSH and CDR2 LQKENI. This CDR3 is CASSGMGLGYQPQHF. The CDR3 DNA is TGTGCCAGCTCAGGGATGGGGCTGGGTTATCAGCCCCAGCATTTT.

The V call is TRBV5-1, the J call TRBJ2-7, with 10 bases matching TRBD1. This CDR3 is 13 amino acids long. From germline, CDR1 is SGHRS and CDR2 YFSETQ. The V and J ends lost 4 bases and 5 bases, in that order; junction bases with no gene match: 3. For the CDR3, the DNA is TGCGCCAGCAGCGCCGGGACAGGGGACGAGCAGTACTTC. Its translation: CASSAGTGDEQYF.

V gene TRBV11-3 combines with J gene TRBJ2-1; D is uncertain. Germline assignment: CDR1 SGHNT and CDR2 YENEEA. V dropped 0 bases and J dropped 7 bases, with 10 bases sitting between them. The CDR3 spans 14 residues. The DNA of the CDR3 is TGTGCCAGCAGCTTAGATGGAGTCTCAAATGAGCAGTTCTTC. Its translation: CASSLDGVSNEQFF.

This clone was detected once. V gene TRBV25-1 combines with J gene TRBJ1-1; the D gene is possibly TRBD1 (6 bases). CDR3 length: 16 residues. CDR1 is MGHDK and CDR2 is SYGVNS in the germline V gene. The ends were cut back, 0 bases at V and 5 bases at J, with 16 bases in the middle. The CDR3 bases are TGTGCCAGCAGTGAATATCCCCTGGGGGGGCGAACTGAAGCTTTCTTT. As protein: CASSEYPLGGRTEAFF. Full variable domain (remainder filled in from reference TRBV25-1 and TRBJ1-1): EADIYQTPRYLVIGTGKKITLECSQTMGHDKMYWYQQDPGMELHLIHYSYGVNSTEKGDLSSESTVSRIRTEHFPLTLESARPSHTSQYLCASSEYPLGGRTEAFFGQGTRLTVV.

The chain couples TRBV30 to TRBJ1-1; D gene uncertain. Trimming shortened V by 2 bases and J by 3 bases, and 7 bases separated the two germline ends. This CDR3 has 12 amino acids. Germline V gene sequence: CDR1 GTSNPN, CDR2 SVGIG (reference sequence). CDR3 DNA: TGTGCCTGGAGTAGGGTTGACACTGAAGCTTTCTTT. Protein sequence: CAWSRVDTEAFF.

V usage is TRBV7-2 and J usage is TRBJ2-5; 14 nucleotides match TRBD2. The germline CDR1 and CDR2 sequences are SGHTA and FQGNSA. The CDR3 contains 15 residues. The trim removed 4 bases at V and 5 bases at J, leaving 3 bases unmatched. CDR3 protein: CASSSGLAGAETQYF. CDR3 DNA sequence: TGTGCCAGCAGCTCGGGACTAGCGGGGGCCGAGACCCAGTACTTC.

This clone came up once. The V call is TRBV28, the J call TRBJ2-3; 7 positions agree with TRBD1. Germline V CDR1 and CDR2: MDHEN, SYDVKM. V lost 6 bases and J lost 1; bases outside the gene matches: 7. CDR3 size: 15 residues. CDR3 sequence (DNA): TGTGCCAGCAGCCGTCGGACAGGAGGCACAGATACGCAGTATTTT. Encoded protein: CASSRRTGGTDTQYF.

The CDR3 region has the DNA TGCGCCAGCAGCCCGCCAGGGCAGGCAGGGGCAGATACGCAGTATTTT. As protein: CASSPPGQAGADTQYF. The chain recombines TRBV5-1 with TRBJ2-3, with a tentative D call TRBD1 (6 bases). This CDR3 has 16 amino acids. Trimming removed 4 bases at V and 4 bases at J, with 19 bases between. From germline, CDR1 is SGHRS and CDR2 YFSETQ.

On this clone itself: Other DNA sequences in the same sample also yield this CDR3. The gene calls are TRBV5-4 and TRBJ1-1, with D hard to call. The V and J ends lost 0 bases and 1 base respectively, with 10 bases between them. Germline lookup yields CDR1 SGHNT and CDR2 YYREEE (reference sequence). The CDR3 has 15 residues. CDR3 nucleotide sequence: TGTGCCAGCAGCTTGGATCCCCAGGCGAACACTGAAGCTTTCTTT. It specifies CASSLDPQANTEAFF.

The chain links TRBV6-6 to TRBJ1-2; 8 bases match TRBD1. V shed 6 bases, J shed 4 bases, and the junction held 4 bases outside the gene matches. Germline V gene sequence: CDR1 MNHNY, CDR2 SVGAGI (reference sequence). This CDR3 has 13 amino acids. CDR3 nucleotides: TGTGCCAGCAGAACCGACAGGGGCTATGGCTACACCTTC. This sequence encodes CASRTDRGYGYTF.

V and J are TRBV6-1 and TRBJ1-2; D ambiguous. CDR1 and CDR2 (germline): MNHNS, SASEGT. The CDR3 covers 13 residues. Between the trimmed V and J ends, which lost 6 bases and 4 bases, there was a span of 12 bases. DNA for the CDR3: TGTGCCAGCAGCGCCGAACAGATCTATGGCTACACCTTC. Translated: CASSAEQIYGYTF.

The chain has TRBV18 and TRBJ2-7; TRBD1 aligns across 7 bases. With V trimmed by 1 base and J by 2 bases, 5 bases remained unmatched. Per the germline V gene, CDR1 is KGHSH and CDR2 is LQKENI. This CDR3 region has 15 residues. The CDR3 here is CASSPQAGGAYEQYF. The CDR3 DNA is TGTGCCAGCTCACCACAGGCAGGGGGAGCCTACGAGCAGTACTTC.

This clone was picked up one time. This chain connects TRBV9 to TRBJ2-5, with 7 bases that match TRBD2. This CDR3 comprises 15 residues. From germline, CDR1 is SGDLS and CDR2 YYNGEE. The J segment lost 2 bases and the V segment lost 1 base, leaving 5 bases of the junction unmatched. The CDR3 DNA sequence: TGTGCCAGCAGCGTACAAGCGGGGAATCAAGAGACCCAGTACTTC. Amino acid sequence: CASSVQAGNQETQYF.

J is TRBJ2-7 and V is TRBV28; TRBD1 matches at 7 bases. This CDR3 comprises 12 residues. Germline-derived CDR1 and CDR2 are MDHEN and SYDVKM. The ends lost 3 bases at V and 4 bases at J; junction bases unmatched: 0. This chain's CDR3 is CASSLTGYEQYF. CDR3 DNA: TGTGCCAGCAGTTTGACAGGGTACGAGCAGTACTTC.